The 22 T cell receptor beta chains below all came from one sample that was sequenced in a study of Graves' ophthalmopathy and Graves' hyperthyroidism. RNA transcripts provided the template for amplifying TCR beta CDR3 regions. The workflow started with a first-round RT-PCR run with HTBI primers and then moved on to a second-round multiplex PCR. TCRdb fed the multiplex PCR reads into MiXCR, producing one record per CDR3 protein. Among over 500,000 distinct CDR3 sequences listed, 22% were seen once. Sequencing was carried out using peripheral blood. Every receptor here comes from a woman aged 18-30 years with stable Graves' hyperthyroidism. Some clones in this sample may be carry-over from other donors' samples.

This clonotype was recorded at least ten times. The chain combines TRBV12-3 or TRBV12-4 with TRBJ2-7; no definite D call. The CDR3 totals 14 residues. V shed 3 bases and J shed 0 bases, with 9 bases lying between them. The CDR3 nucleotides read TGTGCCAGCAGTTTGAGCAGGTTCTCCTACGAGCAGTACTTC. Protein: CASSLSRFSYEQYF.

This clonotype was picked up a small number of times. This may arise from a read error, as a much more abundant clone is one base away. The chain is built from TRBV28 and TRBJ2-6; D gene ambiguous. The CDR3 is made up of 14 amino acids. Germline lookup yields CDR1 MDHEN and CDR2 SYDVKM. Written as DNA, the CDR3 is TGTGTCAGCAGTCTATATGCCGGGGCCAACGTCCTGACTTTC. This codes for CVSSLYAGANVLTF.

CDR3 bases: TGTGCCAGCAGTTACACAACAGGGGCCATTCGCAATCAGCCCCAGCATTTT. Its protein is CASSYTTGAIRNQPQHF. The chain combines TRBV6-5 with TRBJ1-5; 7 nucleotides line up with TRBD1. CDR3 length: 17 residues. Germline values: CDR1 MNHEY, CDR2 SVGAGI. Trimming cost V 2 bases and J 2 bases; bases outside gene matches: 9.

This clonotype was seen at least ten times. This chain connects TRBV29-1 to TRBJ1-1; D ambiguous. The CDR3 runs 13 residues. The ends were cut back, 4 bases at V and 0 bases at J, with 9 bases in the middle. Germline CDR1 is SQVTM and CDR2 is ANQGSEA. Here the CDR3 DNA reads TGCAGCGTTGGAAAGGGCTTGAACACTGAAGCTTTCTTT. Its protein is CSVGKGLNTEAFF.

This clonotype showed up many times. The chain is built from TRBV11-1 and TRBJ1-2; the match to TRBD1 covers 9 bases. Germline V gene data show CDR1 as SGHAT and CDR2 as FQDESV (reference sequence). The CDR3 sequence is 16 residues long. Losses at the gene ends were 4 bases for V and 4 bases for J; bases not matched to a gene: 10. The CDR3 reads CASSSARDRVGYGYTF. For the CDR3, the DNA is TGTGCCAGCAGCTCCGCCCGGGACAGGGTTGGCTATGGCTACACCTTC.

This clonotype was counted between two and nine times. The chain joins TRBV6-1 to TRBJ2-7, with D possibly TRBD2 on 6 matching bases. Trimming shortened V by 2 bases and J by 2 bases, and 10 bases separated the two germline ends. This CDR3 region has 14 residues. Germline V gene lookup returns CDR1 MNHNS and CDR2 SASEGT. DNA for the CDR3: TGTGCCAGCAGTGAATTGTGGACTACCTACGAGCAGTACTTC. It yields the protein CASSELWTTYEQYF.

This clonotype showed up many times. In nucleotides, the CDR3 is TGTGCCAGCCAGTCCTCTGGGGCCAACGTCCTGACTTTC. This codes for CASQSSGANVLTF. V and J are TRBV2 and TRBJ2-6; D not certain. The V end was cut by 8 bases, the J end by 0 bases, with 5 bases between. Per germline, CDR1 SNHLY and CDR2 FYNNEI. The CDR3 covers 13 residues.

The chain uses TRBV29-1 and TRBJ1-1; D gene unclear. Germline V CDR1 and CDR2: SQVTM, ANQGSEA. V lost 7 bases to trimming and J lost 1 base, with 10 bases between them. This CDR3 spans 12 amino acids. The CDR3 region is CSANSWNTEAFF. CDR3 coding DNA: TGCAGCGCTAATTCGTGGAACACTGAAGCTTTCTTT.

This clonotype was observed at least ten times. The chain is built from TRBV20-1 and TRBJ1-1; D remains unclear. The CDR3 covers 11 residues. V was clipped by 1 base and J by 5 bases, with 5 bases between them. The germline V gene has CDR1 DFQATT and CDR2 SNEGSKA (reference sequence). The CDR3 here is CSARGETEAFF. CDR3 in DNA: TGCAGTGCTAGAGGTGAGACTGAAGCTTTCTTT.

The chain joins TRBV7-8 to TRBJ2-7; possibly TRBD1 or TRBD2 for D (6 bases each). This CDR3 comprises 15 residues. The V end lost 3 bases, the J end lost 0 bases, and 12 bases lay between the germline ends. Germline V gene data show CDR1 as SGHVS and CDR2 as FQNEAQ. CDR3 sequence reads: CASSFTGRSSYEQYF. In DNA, the CDR3 is TGTGCCAGCAGCTTTACAGGGAGGAGCTCCTACGAGCAGTACTTC.

This rearrangement joins TRBV5-6 to TRBJ1-2; D is possibly TRBD1 (5 bases). V was shortened by 4 bases and J by 4 bases, with 17 bases between the two germline ends. Germline-derived CDR1 and CDR2 are SGHDT and YYEEEE. The CDR3 length is 15 residues. The DNA of the CDR3 is TGTGCCAGCAGCAGAGGGACCGTCGGAATCTATGGCTACACCTTC. It encodes CASSRGTVGIYGYTF.

The chain recombines TRBV24-1 with TRBJ1-5; TRBD1 is a possible D gene (5 bases). This CDR3 is 18 amino acids long. The germline V gene has CDR1 KGHDR and CDR2 SFDVKD. Trimming pared 7 bases from V and 1 base from J, leaving 22 bases between. CDR3 sequence reads: CATRDIREKVESNQPQHF. CDR3 sequence (DNA): TGTGCCACCAGGGATATCAGGGAAAAGGTTGAGAGCAATCAGCCCCAGCATTTT.

This clonotype turned up a few times. V and J are TRBV12-3 or TRBV12-4 and TRBJ1-2; 9 positions agree with TRBD1. The CDR3 has 17 amino acids. Trimming at V came to 4 bases and at J to 0 bases, leaving 9 bases not matched to a gene. The CDR3 sequence: CASSSPGQGEPNYGYTF. In DNA, the CDR3 is TGTGCCAGCAGTTCCCCGGGACAGGGCGAGCCTAACTATGGCTACACCTTC.

This clonotype has ten or more counts. J is TRBJ2-5 and V is TRBV6-5; D is uncertain. V was shortened by 1 base and J by 2 bases, with 8 bases between the two germline ends. CDR3 length: 14 amino acids. Germline CDR1 reads MNHEY; CDR2 reads SVGAGI. The CDR3 DNA reads as TGTGCCAGCAGTTACTTTGGTAATCAAGAGACCCAGTACTTC. Amino acid sequence: CASSYFGNQETQYF.

This clonotype appeared many times. The rearrangement uses TRBV11-3 and TRBJ1-3; D gene uncertain. The germline CDR1 and CDR2 sequences are SGHNT and YENEEA. V dropped 1 base and J dropped 5 bases, with 12 bases sitting between them. CDR3 length: 15 amino acids. Here the CDR3 reads CASSLGAEPRNTIYF. In DNA form, the CDR3 reads TGTGCCAGCAGCTTAGGTGCAGAGCCACGAAACACCATATATTTT.

This clonotype was seen many times. The chain employs TRBV30 and TRBJ2-7; D is undetermined. Trimming pared 0 bases from V and 3 bases from J, leaving 12 bases between. The CDR3 sequence is 14 residues long. The germline V gene has CDR1 GTSNPN and CDR2 SVGIG (reference sequence). The CDR3 DNA reads TGTGCCTGGAGTGTAAGCCACCGCCTCTACGAGCAGTACTTC. It is translated as CAWSVSHRLYEQYF.

The chain combines TRBV6-1 with TRBJ1-2; 7 bases map to TRBD1. Losses at the gene ends were 3 bases for V and 4 bases for J; bases not matched to a gene: 8. CDR1 and CDR2 (germline): MNHNS, SASEGT. The CDR3 loop spans 15 amino acids. The DNA of the CDR3 is TGTGCCAGCAGTGAGGGAATGACAGGGACCTATGGCTACACCTTC. It translates to CASSEGMTGTYGYTF.

This clonotype was counted only a few times. The chain employs TRBV28 and TRBJ1-1, with D unclear. CDR3 length: 11 amino acids. Germline values: CDR1 MDHEN, CDR2 SYDVKM. CDR3 nucleotides: TGTGGAGTCGGGGAGAACACTGAAGCTTTCTTT. The encoded protein is CGVGENTEAFF.

This clonotype was counted ten times or more. An end of the junction does not agree with germline; a read error may underlie this. The rearrangement uses TRBV5-1 and TRBJ2-7; possibly TRBD1 for D (5 bases). Germline V CDR1 and CDR2: SGHRS, YFSETQ. The CDR3 spans 13 residues. CDR3 DNA sequence: TGTGCCAGCAGTTTGACAGCCTCCTACGAGCAGTACTTC. Translating gives CASSLTASYEQYF. The whole variable domain, filled in from reference TRBV5-1 and TRBJ2-7, reads KAGVTQTPRYLIKTRGQQVTLSCSPISGHRSVSWYQQTPGQGLQFLFEYFSETQRNKGNFPGRFSGRQFSNSRSEMNVSTLELGDSALYLCASSLTASYEQYFGPGTRLTVT.

This clonotype showed up many times. The CDR3, as DNA: TGTGCCAGCAGCCAGAATCGGGGGAGCGAGCAGTACTTC. The encoded protein is CASSQNRGSEQYF. The chain uses TRBV16 and TRBJ2-7; possible D gene TRBD2, 6 bases. V lost 3 bases and J 6 bases, leaving 12 bases between the germline ends. The CDR3 runs 13 residues. Germline V gives CDR1 KGHSY, CDR2 FQNENV.

The sample holds many counts of this clonotype. The gene calls are TRBV7-2 and TRBJ2-7; D remains unclear. V lost 4 bases to trimming and J lost 6 bases, with 13 bases between them. This CDR3 has 13 residues. The germline gives CDR1 SGHTA, CDR2 FQGNSA. CDR3 DNA: TGTGCCAGCAGCTGGGGTCCGTCCATCGAGCAGTACTTC. Amino acid sequence: CASSWGPSIEQYF.

This clonotype was detected ten times or more. The chain recombines TRBV12-3 or TRBV12-4 with TRBJ1-5; perhaps TRBD1 as D (6 bases). The CDR3 spans 13 residues. V shed 5 bases and J shed 6 bases, with 11 bases lying between them. This chain's CDR3 is CASSEQGFQPQHF. Here the CDR3 DNA reads TGTGCCAGCAGTGAACAGGGTTTTCAGCCCCAGCATTTT.